The clone carrying this T cell receptor (beta chain) has ten or more counts. What it binds is not known. The germline V gene encodes CDR1 SGHAT and CDR2 FQDESV (reference sequence). This CDR3 has 14 residues. Trimming removed 5 bases from V and 2 bases from J, with 11 bases in between. This sample was taken from a study of CD8+CD57+ T cells in acquired aplastic anemia. Study overall: The study obtained an average of around 2.9 ug of DNA from sorted CD4+ and CD8+ cells.

Points from the study as a whole: There were 25 to 35 CD8+ CDR3 sequences that occurred in both patients and controls.

TCR beta VDJ and CDR3 profiles were obtained from a genomic DNA template. TCRdb called the reads again in MiXCR, with one record for every CDR3 protein. The sample has a few hundred thousand distinct CDR3 sequences; under 65% are singletons. Patients chosen for sequencing had shown CD8+CD57+ cell expansion by flow cytometry. The sample comprised sorted CD4+, CD8+, or CD8+CD57+ T cells (not recorded which) from PBMCs. The genes are TRBV11-1 and TRBJ2-3; D is undetermined. The receptor comes from a human donor with aplastic anemia. The CDR3 DNA is TGTGCCAGCAGCCAACATAGCTACACAGATACGCAGTATTTT. Residues: CASSQHSYTDTQYF.